Presented here are 29 T cell receptor beta chains from one specimen sequenced in a study of blood T cell repertoires in COVID-19. TCRdb's table, derived via immunoSEQ multiplex PCR, lists solely in-frame clones and lacks some. Of around 130,000 clones listed, 84% were seen once; the top ten hold approximately 8.9%. Material for sequencing was peripheral blood. The receptor set was obtained from a young man with COVID-19, enrolled during active disease.

J is TRBJ2-7 and V is TRBV28, with 11 nucleotides matching TRBD2. There are 14 residues in the CDR3. J lost 1 base, V lost 10 bases, and 6 bases had no gene match. Germline loops: CDR1 MDHEN, CDR2 SYDVKM. CDR3 in amino acids: CATFGTSGSYEQYF. The CDR3 nucleotides read TGTGCCACCTTCGGGACTAGCGGATCCTACGAGCAGTACTTC. The whole variable domain, filled in from reference TRBV28 and TRBJ2-7, reads DVKVTQSSRYLVKRTGEKVFLECVQDMDHENMFWYRQDPGLGLRLIYFSYDVKMKEKGDIPEGYSVSREKKERFSLILESASTNQTSMYLCATFGTSGSYEQYFGPGTRLTVT.

V usage is TRBV4-1 and J usage is TRBJ2-3; D gene unclear. This CDR3 is built from 17 residues. Trimming removed 0 bases at V and 0 bases at J, with 13 bases between. Looked up from germline, CDR1 is MGHRA and CDR2 is YSYEKL. The CDR3 DNA follows: TGCGCCAGCAGCCAAGAGCGTCCGGGTTCTAGCACAGATACGCAGTATTTT. Amino acid sequence: CASSQERPGSSTDTQYF.

The V call is TRBV27, the J call TRBJ2-7; 10 bases are a match to TRBD2. V was pared by 5 bases and J by 2 bases, with 12 bases of the junction left unmatched. Germline CDR1 and CDR2: MNHEY and SMNVEV (reference sequence). The CDR3 sequence is 17 residues long. The CDR3 spells CASSRLAGVGAAYEQYF. The CDR3 DNA follows: TGTGCCAGCAGTAGGCTAGCGGGAGTCGGTGCTGCCTACGAGCAGTACTTC.

The chain combines TRBV6-1 with TRBJ1-2, with 9 bases fitting TRBD1. CDR3 length: 14 amino acids. Germline lookup yields CDR1 MNHNS and CDR2 SASEGT. V lost 2 bases and J lost 7; bases outside the gene matches: 5. For the CDR3, the DNA is TGTGCCAGCAGTGAAAGACAGGGGGGCAGTGGCTACACCTTC. Amino acids: CASSERQGGSGYTF.

The rearrangement uses TRBV11-2 and TRBJ1-2; a weak D match, TRBD1 (5 bases). V dropped 3 bases and J dropped 1 base, with 12 bases sitting between them. CDR1 is SGHAT, CDR2 FQNNGV, per germline. The CDR3 totals 15 residues. CDR3 region: CASSFRRGLNYGYTF. Written as DNA, the CDR3 is TGTGCCAGCAGCTTTCGACGGGGACTTAACTATGGCTACACCTTC.

The chain links TRBV6-2 or TRBV6-3 to TRBJ1-2; 7 bases fit TRBD1. The CDR3 sequence is 14 residues long. Per germline, CDR1 MNHEY and CDR2 SVGEGT. V lost 6 bases, J lost 6 bases, and 10 bases stayed unmatched. The CDR3 DNA follows: TGTGCCAGCAGCCCGGGACAGTATATGGATGGCTACACCTTC. Protein product: CASSPGQYMDGYTF.

The chain has TRBV6-5 and TRBJ2-4; a possible D gene is TRBD1 (5 bases). Trimming cost V 6 bases and J 7 bases, with 13 bases left between them. CDR3 size: 13 residues. Germline CDR1 reads MNHEY; CDR2 reads SVGAGI. The CDR3 reads CASSRVSTNIQYF. The CDR3 region has the DNA TGTGCCAGCAGCAGGGTTAGTACGAACATTCAGTACTTC.

The J gene is TRBJ1-5, the V gene TRBV29-1, with a weak D call TRBD1 (6 bases). The ends were cut back, 5 bases at V and 2 bases at J, with 7 bases in the middle. Germline V gene sequence: CDR1 SQVTM, CDR2 ANQGSEA. This CDR3 contains 12 residues. CDR3 nucleotide sequence: TGCAGCGTTTCAGGGGGCAATCAGCCCCAGCATTTT. Translated: CSVSGGNQPQHF.

The chain uses TRBV19 and TRBJ1-4; tentative D call: TRBD1 (6 bases). The germline V gene encodes CDR1 LNHDA and CDR2 SQIVND (reference sequence). V was pared by 11 bases and J by 0 bases, with 13 bases between. The CDR3 length is 14 residues. The CDR3 DNA reads TGTGCCTCAGGGTGGGGGCCAACTAATGAAAAACTGTTTTTT. Translating gives CASGWGPTNEKLFF.

This clone was observed a handful of times. The gene calls are TRBV3-1 (or the pseudogene TRBV3-2) and TRBJ1-6, with D maybe TRBD1 (6 bases). This CDR3 is 15 amino acids long. Germline lookup yields CDR1 LGHDT and CDR2 YNNKEL (reference sequence). The V and J ends lost 5 bases and 5 bases respectively, with 13 bases between them. The CDR3 DNA reads as TGTGCCAGCAGCAACCGGGACACAAATAATTCACCCCTCCACTTT. Its translation: CASSNRDTNNSPLHF.

The chain carries TRBV6-1 and TRBJ1-6; 8 positions match TRBD1. CDR3 size: 20 residues. The V and J ends lost 0 bases and 17 bases, in that order; junction bases with no gene match: 27. The germline gives CDR1 MNHNS, CDR2 SASEGT. The DNA for the CDR3 is TGTGCCAGCAGTGAAGCGCGACAGGGGACAAGAGTTTGGACTGGGACAGAAATCCACTTT. This codes for CASSEARQGTRVWTGTEIHF.

The chain couples TRBV30 to TRBJ1-1; the match to TRBD1 covers 7 bases. This CDR3 has 17 amino acids. V lost 4 bases and J lost 0; bases outside the gene matches: 14. Germline V gives CDR1 GTSNPN, CDR2 SVGIG (reference sequence). CDR3 nucleotides: TGTGCCTGGAATAGGGGGCTCACCCCTTCCTTGAACACTGAAGCTTTCTTT. Encoded protein: CAWNRGLTPSLNTEAFF.

The V call is TRBV2, the J call TRBJ2-7; the match to TRBD2 covers 10 bases. Germline assignment: CDR1 SNHLY and CDR2 FYNNEI. The V segment lost 3 bases and the J segment 4 bases; nucleotides outside the gene matches: 3. The CDR3 runs 14 residues. The CDR3: CASSESSGRYEQYF. In DNA form, the CDR3 reads TGTGCCAGCAGTGAGTCTAGCGGGAGATACGAGCAGTACTTC.

This chain uses TRBV2 with TRBJ2-5, with 9 nucleotides matching TRBD2. V was clipped by 8 bases and J by 5 bases; unmatched bases: 9. Germline CDR1 and CDR2: SNHLY and FYNNEI. The CDR3 has 14 residues. CDR3 in amino acids: CASVASGNRETQYF. Here the CDR3 DNA reads TGTGCCAGCGTGGCTAGCGGGAATAGGGAGACCCAGTACTTC.

This clone was found a few times. The chain is built from TRBV19 and TRBJ2-3, with D possibly being TRBD2 (5 bases). The CDR3 extends over 11 amino acids. Germline CDR1 and CDR2: LNHDA and SQIVND (reference sequence). V shed 8 bases and J shed 3 bases, with 6 bases lying between them. In DNA, the CDR3 is TGTGCCAGTGGCGGGACAGATACGCAGTATTTT. Protein product: CASGGTDTQYF.

The chain is built from TRBV27 and TRBJ2-7, with 11 bases matching TRBD1. Germline trimming cut 5 bases from V and 3 bases from J; bases unmatched to any gene: 3. Looked up from germline, CDR1 is MNHEY and CDR2 is SMNVEV (reference sequence). This CDR3 region has 14 residues. The CDR3 spells CASSLGQGVYEQYF. The CDR3 DNA reads as TGTGCCAGCAGTCTGGGACAGGGGGTCTACGAGCAGTACTTC.

The gene calls are TRBV7-6 and TRBJ1-1; no reliable D call. The CDR3 has 15 amino acids. V lost 1 base to trimming and J lost 1 base, with 10 bases between them. Germline V gives CDR1 SGHVS, CDR2 FNYEAQ. CDR3 residues: CASSLDGGSNTEAFF. The CDR3 DNA is TGTGCCAGCAGCTTAGACGGCGGGTCGAACACTGAAGCTTTCTTT. Full variable domain (outside the CDR3, taken from reference TRBV7-6 and TRBJ1-1): GAGVSQSPRYKVTKRGQDVALRCDPISGHVSLYWYRQALGQGPEFLTYFNYEAQQDKSGLPNDRFSAERPEGSISTLTIQRTEQRDSAMYRCASSLDGGSNTEAFFGQGTRLTVV.

The chain carries TRBV28 and TRBJ2-7; 10 bases line up with TRBD2. V dropped 10 bases and J dropped 1; count of bases not matched to a gene: 13. The CDR3 sequence is 16 residues long. Per the germline V gene, CDR1 is MDHEN and CDR2 is SYDVKM. CDR3 amino acids: CATKGTSEGVSYEQYF. CDR3 DNA: TGTGCCACAAAGGGGACTAGCGAGGGAGTATCCTACGAGCAGTACTTC.

V gene TRBV20-1 combines with J gene TRBJ2-1; tentative D call: TRBD2 (5 bases). CDR3 length: 16 amino acids. The germline V and J ends were trimmed by 3 bases and 6 bases, with 21 bases remaining between them. Looked up from germline, CDR1 is DFQATT and CDR2 is SNEGSKA (reference sequence). This chain's CDR3 is CSASPRLAGTSNEQFF. CDR3 coding DNA: TGCAGTGCTAGTCCTCGCCTAGCCGGTACAAGCAATGAGCAGTTCTTC.

This chain's CDR3 is CASSLGPGSSGNTIYF. The DNA for the CDR3 is TGTGCCAGCAGTTTAGGTCCAGGGTCCTCTGGAAACACCATATATTTT. The chain has TRBV27 and TRBJ1-3; tentative D call: TRBD1 (5 bases). This CDR3 spans 16 amino acids. Per the germline V gene, CDR1 is MNHEY and CDR2 is SMNVEV (reference sequence). The V gene lost 2 bases and the J gene lost 0 bases, with 11 bases spanning the gap.

This clone was found a few times. The chain employs TRBV18 and TRBJ1-1; 7 bases agree with TRBD1. J gave up 0 bases and V 4 bases, and 11 bases lay outside the gene matches. Germline-derived CDR1 and CDR2 are KGHSH and LQKENI. The CDR3 is 17 amino acids. Here the CDR3 DNA reads TGTGCCAGCTCACACTCGACAGGGATTATTATGAACACTGAAGCTTTCTTT. It specifies CASSHSTGIIMNTEAFF.

The chain combines TRBV27 with TRBJ2-3, with D perhaps matching TRBD2 (5 bases). V lost 9 bases to trimming and J lost 4 bases, with 29 bases between them. CDR3 length: 18 residues. Germline V gene data show CDR1 as MNHEY and CDR2 as SMNVEV (reference sequence). CDR3 nucleotides: TGTGCCAGGCAGGATCGGAGACTATCGGAGTCAAGCCCAGATACGCAGTATTTT. It encodes CARQDRRLSESSPDTQYF.

The rearrangement joins TRBV28 to TRBJ2-5, with 12 positions matching TRBD1. Germline V gene data show CDR1 as MDHEN and CDR2 as SYDVKM. V trimming: 3 bases; J trimming: 5 bases; junction bases outside the gene matches: 7. There are 16 residues in the CDR3. The CDR3 loop is CASSFSGTGGWETQYF. DNA for the CDR3: TGTGCCAGCAGTTTCTCCGGGACAGGGGGCTGGGAGACCCAGTACTTC. Filled out from reference TRBV28 and TRBJ2-5, the complete variable domain reads DVKVTQSSRYLVKRTGEKVFLECVQDMDHENMFWYRQDPGLGLRLIYFSYDVKMKEKGDIPEGYSVSREKKERFSLILESASTNQTSMYLCASSFSGTGGWETQYFGPGTRLLVL.

The chain recombines TRBV7-3 with TRBJ2-3; 10 bases line up with TRBD2. CDR1 is SGHTA and CDR2 is FQGTGA in the germline V gene. The J segment lost 10 bases and the V segment lost 5 bases, leaving 9 bases of the junction unmatched. This CDR3 region has 14 residues. CDR3 sequence: CASSPGTSVDPQYF. The CDR3 bases are TGTGCCAGCAGCCCCGGGACTAGCGTCGATCCGCAGTATTTT.

The sample holds one count of this clone. CDR3 amino acids: CASSLTLYEQYF. In DNA, the CDR3 is TGTGCCAGCAGCTTAACGCTATACGAGCAGTACTTC. The chain employs TRBV5-6 and TRBJ2-7, with D unclear. The V gene lost 2 bases and the J gene lost 4 bases, with 7 bases spanning the gap. CDR1 and CDR2 (germline): SGHDT, YYEEEE. The CDR3 totals 12 residues.

This clone was observed a few times. The rearrangement links TRBV10-1 to TRBJ2-7, with 8 bases aligning to TRBD2. V lost 2 bases and J lost 2; bases outside the gene matches: 2. The CDR3 has 14 residues. Germline V gene lookup returns CDR1 WNHNN and CDR2 SYGVQD (reference sequence). Here the CDR3 reads CASSENSGAYEQYF. Written as DNA, the CDR3 is TGCGCCAGCAGTGAGAATAGCGGGGCCTACGAGCAGTACTTC.

This chain uses TRBV7-2 with TRBJ2-1; 11 nucleotides line up with TRBD2. Germline V CDR1 and CDR2: SGHTA, FQGNSA. J lost 3 bases, V lost 6 bases, and 4 bases had no gene match. This CDR3 is built from 15 residues. CDR3 sequence (DNA): TGTGCCAGCAGGACTAGCGGGGCATACTACAATGAGCAGTTCTTC. Translation gives CASRTSGAYYNEQFF. Based on the CDR3 plus reference TRBV7-2 and TRBJ2-1, the full variable domain is GAGVSQSPSNKVTEKGKDVELRCDPISGHTALYWYRQSLGQGLEFLIYFQGNSAPDKSGLPSDRFSAERTGGSVSTLTIQRTQQEDSAVYLCASRTSGAYYNEQFFGPGTRLTVL.

This clone was detected a few times. The rearrangement links TRBV6-6 to TRBJ1-2, with 7 bases identical to TRBD1. Germline V gene lookup returns CDR1 MNHNY and CDR2 SVGAGI (reference sequence). The J segment lost 8 bases and the V segment lost 6 bases, leaving 18 bases of the junction unmatched. There are 16 residues in the CDR3. The CDR3 DNA is TGTGCCAGCAGAATAAATTCCGACAGGGTAGGGTGGGGCTACACCTTC. It translates to CASRINSDRVGWGYTF.

This chain joins TRBV11-2 and TRBJ2-2; 12 bases are a match to TRBD2. V shed 1 base and J 1 base; nucleotides not matched to a gene: 4. The CDR3 sequence is 18 residues long. Germline CDR1 SGHAT, CDR2 FQNNGV. The DNA of the CDR3 is TGTGCCAGCAGCTTAGCCCCACTAGCGGGAGGGAACACCGGGGAGCTGTTTTTT. Protein sequence: CASSLAPLAGGNTGELFF.